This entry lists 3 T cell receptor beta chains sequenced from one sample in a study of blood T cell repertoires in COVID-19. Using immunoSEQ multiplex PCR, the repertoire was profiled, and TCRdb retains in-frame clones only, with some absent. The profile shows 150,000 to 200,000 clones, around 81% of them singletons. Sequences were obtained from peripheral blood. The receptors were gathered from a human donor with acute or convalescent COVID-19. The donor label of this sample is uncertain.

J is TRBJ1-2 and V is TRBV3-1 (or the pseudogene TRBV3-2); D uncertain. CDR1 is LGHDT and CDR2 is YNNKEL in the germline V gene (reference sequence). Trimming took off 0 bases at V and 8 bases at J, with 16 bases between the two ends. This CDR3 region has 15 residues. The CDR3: CASSQDLSRTSGYTF. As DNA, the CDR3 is TGTGCCAGCAGCCAAGATCTGTCTCGCACGAGCGGCTACACCTTC.

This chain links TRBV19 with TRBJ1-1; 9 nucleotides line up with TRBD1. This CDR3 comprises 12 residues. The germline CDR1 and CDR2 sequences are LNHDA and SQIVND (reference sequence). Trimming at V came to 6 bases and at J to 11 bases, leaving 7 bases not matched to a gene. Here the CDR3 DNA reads TGTGCCAGTAGGCCGGGACAGGGAGATGCTTTCTTT. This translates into CASRPGQGDAFF.

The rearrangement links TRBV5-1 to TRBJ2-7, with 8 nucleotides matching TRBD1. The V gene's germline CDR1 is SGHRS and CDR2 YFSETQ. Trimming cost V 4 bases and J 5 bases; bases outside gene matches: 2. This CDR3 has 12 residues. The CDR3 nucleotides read TGCGCCAGCAGCAAGGACAGGGACGAGCAGTACTTC. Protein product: CASSKDRDEQYF.